This TCR beta chain came from a study of blood T cell repertoires in COVID-19 (TCRdb year 2020). With regard to the full study: Collaborator samples came from the United States, Italy and Spain and covered acute and convalescent phases of COVID-19. Samples came from the ongoing ImmuneRACE study (first 160 participants) plus 1,254 subjects from 6 global collaborators. The repertoires were made available in a free public database intended to serve as a resource for research on the immune response to SARS-CoV-2. The material from the prospective study consisted of cDNA or gDNA derived from T cells, B-cell-depleted T cells, or PBMCs. The dataset comprised deeply sampled blood TCRbeta repertoires from subjects exposed to, actively infected with, or recovered from COVID-19. Nearly every sample came with metadata listing a de-identified subject ID, COVID-19 status, age in years and sex. Where available, HLA class I and class II types were obtained from metadata supplied by the sample provider rather than from assay-based typing. What the research found in general, with its limitations: The amount of clinical and demographic metadata varied by source and participant and was provided uncurated.

The immunoSEQ Assay, a bias-controlled multiplex PCR, was used to amplify TCRbeta CDR3 regions from genomic DNA. As for the authors' bioinformatics: Nucleated cell counts per sample were estimated from amplification of reference gene primers within the assay. To quantify the absolute abundance of each unique TCRbeta CDR3 rearrangement, sequence reads were collapsed and filtered. Productive Simpson clonality was computed per sample as the square root of Simpson's diversity index over productive rearrangements. The source is immuneACCESS, and TCRdb retained only in-frame sequences with V and J called. Part of the clones is not carried over; for the studies checked, unresolved V genes explain less than half of this, and the remainder is unexplained. V and J calls and clone size are given by that table; D and trimming were obtained from the DNA. For this sample the table gives some 450,000 clones, of which around 90% were detected only once. The top ten clonotypes cover 0.8% to 0.85% of the sample.

Comments on this clone: Which antigen it targets is not known. Base qualities were left out, and no much larger clone turns up one base away.

One collaborating source in Seattle enrolled patients while the patients were actively infected and followed the patients over time throughout the course of disease. Each collaborating institution followed its own protocols to collect whole blood in K2EDTA tubes. For TCRbeta analysis, collaborator samples were shipped as frozen whole blood, as isolated PBMCs, or as DNA extracted from either sample type. The CDR3 goes from the cysteine to the phenylalanine over 15 residues. Only the CDR3 DNA is retained, 45 bases long and in frame from the first base. From the germline V gene (reference sequence), CDR1 is LNHDA and CDR2 is SQIVND. V trim: 2 bases; J trim: 5 bases; unmatched bases: 6.

This TCR came from a man younger than 30 with COVID-19, enrolled during active disease. The sequencing input was peripheral blood. The rearrangement joined TRBV19 to TRBJ2-5; 9 of the junction bases match TRBD1. The CDR3 protein sequence reads: CASSITGGTAETQYF. The nucleotides read TGTGCCAGTAGTATAACAGGGGGCACGGCGGAGACCCAGTACTTC. Extended through the reference TRBV19 and TRBJ2-5 proteins, this CDR3 yields the full variable domain: DGGITQSPKYLFRKEGQNVTLSCEQNLNHDAMYWYRQDPGQGLRLIYYSQIVNDFQKGDIAEGYSVSREKKESFPLTVTSAQKNPTAFYLCASSITGGTAETQYFGPGTRLLVL.